These 18 T cell receptor beta chains came from one sample sequenced in a study of cytomegalovirus exposure and HLA in healthy donors. The PCR ran on 60 Vbeta and 13 Jbeta primers. Profiling relied on immunoSEQ multiplex PCR, and the TCRdb table lists in-frame clones only, not all of them. The sample holds 200,000 to 250,000 clones. Sequencing input: PBMCs. The source is a woman younger than 45 in good health and CMV-seropositive.

The chain combines TRBV10-1 with TRBJ1-2; TRBD1 matches at 11 bases. From germline, CDR1 is WNHNN and CDR2 SYGVQD (reference sequence). The V gene end was trimmed by 2 bases and the J gene end by 4 bases; junction bases not matched to a gene: 6. The CDR3 is 16 amino acids. The CDR3 region is CASSEGQGAGIYGYTF. CDR3 bases: TGCGCCAGCAGTGAGGGACAGGGGGCTGGTATCTATGGCTACACCTTC.

CDR3 region: CASSPQGRNQPQHF. The CDR3 coding sequence is TGTGCCAGCAGTCCCCAGGGGCGAAATCAGCCCCAGCATTTT. The chain is built from TRBV2 and TRBJ1-5; the D gene is possibly TRBD1 (6 bases). The CDR3 extends over 14 amino acids. CDR1 is SNHLY, CDR2 FYNNEI, per germline. V was clipped by 5 bases and J by 4 bases, with 12 bases between them. Full variable domain (rest looked up from reference TRBV2 and TRBJ1-5): EPEVTQTPSHQVTQMGQEVILRCVPISNHLYFYWYRQILGQKVEFLVSFYNNEISEKSEIFDDQFSVERPDGSNFTLKIRSTKLEDSAMYFCASSPQGRNQPQHFGDGTRLSIL.

The gene calls are TRBV28 and TRBJ2-7; 8 nucleotides agree with TRBD1. The V segment lost 6 bases and the J segment 0 bases; nucleotides outside the gene matches: 7. In germline, CDR1 is MDHEN, CDR2 SYDVKM. The CDR3 runs 15 residues. CDR3 sequence: CASRMDRASSYEQYF. CDR3 nucleotides: TGTGCCAGCAGGATGGACAGGGCGAGCTCCTACGAGCAGTACTTC.

This sequence joins TRBV6-5 and TRBJ2-1, with D tentatively TRBD1 (6 bases). V dropped 4 bases and J dropped 4 bases, with 8 bases sitting between them. This CDR3 region has 13 residues. The germline gives CDR1 MNHEY, CDR2 SVGAGI. The CDR3: CASSWDTYNEQFF. CDR3 bases: TGTGCCAGCAGTTGGGACACTTACAATGAGCAGTTCTTC.

The genes are TRBV10-3 and TRBJ1-2; 7 positions agree with TRBD1. The CDR3 covers 15 residues. V was clipped by 4 bases and J by 5 bases; unmatched bases: 10. Germline assignment: CDR1 ENHRY and CDR2 SYGVKD. Here the CDR3 reads CAISVGTAQGYGYTF. For the CDR3, the DNA is TGTGCCATCAGTGTGGGGACAGCGCAGGGGTATGGCTACACCTTC.

The genes are TRBV28 and TRBJ2-5; 10 nucleotides match TRBD2. V gave up 5 bases and J gave up 5 bases; unmatched junction bases: 8. Germline V lookup: CDR1 MDHEN, CDR2 SYDVKM. CDR3 length: 15 residues. The CDR3 here is CASSPNSGRRETQYF. Written as DNA, the CDR3 is TGTGCCAGCAGTCCAAATAGCGGGAGGCGGGAGACCCAGTACTTC.

The chain recombines TRBV19 with TRBJ1-2; a weak D match, TRBD1 (5 bases). The germline V gene encodes CDR1 LNHDA and CDR2 SQIVND (reference sequence). Trimming took 5 bases from V and 4 from J, leaving 11 bases between them. CDR3 length: 13 amino acids. The CDR3 DNA reads TGTGCCAGTAGTCTCCGGACAAGCTATGGCTACACCTTC. Amino acids: CASSLRTSYGYTF.

The chain employs TRBV28 and TRBJ2-7; 10 nucleotides agree with TRBD2. The junction had 8 bases not matched to a gene; V was cut back by 3 bases and J by 3 bases. Germline CDR1 reads MDHEN; CDR2 reads SYDVKM. The CDR3 loop spans 16 amino acids. The CDR3 sequence: CASSFLGASGSYEQYF. The DNA for the CDR3 is TGTGCCAGCAGTTTCCTTGGGGCTAGCGGGAGCTACGAGCAGTACTTC. Variable domain in full (rest from reference TRBV28 and TRBJ2-7): DVKVTQSSRYLVKRTGEKVFLECVQDMDHENMFWYRQDPGLGLRLIYFSYDVKMKEKGDIPEGYSVSREKKERFSLILESASTNQTSMYLCASSFLGASGSYEQYFGPGTRLTVT.

The chain joins TRBV7-2 to TRBJ1-1; a weak D match, TRBD1 (6 bases). The CDR3 runs 13 residues. V dropped 11 bases and J dropped 0 bases, with 13 bases sitting between them. Germline-derived CDR1 and CDR2 are SGHTA and FQGNSA. The DNA of the CDR3 is TGTGCCGTGGTCGGACAGATGAACACTGAAGCTTTCTTT. Translation: CAVVGQMNTEAFF. Filled out from reference TRBV7-2 and TRBJ1-1, the complete variable domain reads GAGVSQSPSNKVTEKGKDVELRCDPISGHTALYWYRQSLGQGLEFLIYFQGNSAPDKSGLPSDRFSAERTGGSVSTLTIQRTQQEDSAVYLCAVVGQMNTEAFFGQGTRLTVV.

V usage is TRBV7-9 and J usage is TRBJ1-1; no firm D call. Germline values: CDR1 SEHNR, CDR2 FQNEAQ (reference sequence). V gave up 6 bases and J gave up 1 base, with 15 bases separating them. The length of the CDR3 is 15 residues. DNA of the CDR3: TGTGCCAGCAGGCCACCTTCAACAGAGAACACTGAAGCTTTCTTT. This encodes CASRPPSTENTEAFF.

J is TRBJ1-4 and V is TRBV2; D gene unclear. The CDR3 is 15 amino acids. Germline CDR1 and CDR2: SNHLY and FYNNEI. With 4 bases removed from V and 0 bases from J, the gap between germline ends came to 9 bases. The CDR3 nucleotides read TGTGCCAGCAGTGGGCAGACTGCAACTAATGAAAAACTGTTTTTT. As protein: CASSGQTATNEKLFF.

The CDR3, as DNA: TGTGCCAGCTCACCGGGACAGGCCATAAACACTGAAGCTTTCTTT. It yields the protein CASSPGQAINTEAFF. V and J are TRBV18 and TRBJ1-1; 8 nucleotides agree with TRBD1. V dropped 3 bases and J dropped 2; count of bases not matched to a gene: 5. Germline CDR1 reads KGHSH; CDR2 reads LQKENI. The CDR3 covers 15 residues.

The chain has TRBV5-1 and TRBJ2-7, with 9 bases lining up with TRBD1. The CDR3 has 14 amino acids. V gave up 2 bases and J gave up 3 bases; unmatched junction bases: 3. The germline gives CDR1 SGHRS, CDR2 YFSETQ. The CDR3 is CASSLTGGGYEQYF. CDR3 DNA: TGCGCCAGCAGCTTAACAGGGGGCGGCTACGAGCAGTACTTC.

The rearrangement uses TRBV7-2 and TRBJ2-7; D not resolved. V lost 1 base and J 0 bases, leaving 7 bases between the germline ends. The CDR3 runs 14 residues. Germline CDR1 and CDR2: SGHTA and FQGNSA. CDR3 sequence (DNA): TGTGCCAGCAGCTTAGTACATGGCTCCTACGAGCAGTACTTC. Protein product: CASSLVHGSYEQYF.

Notes on this clone: The sample has other DNA sequences that encode this CDR3 too. CDR3 bases: TGTGCCAGCAGCTTAGGCGGGGGAGAGCAGTACTTC. This codes for CASSLGGGEQYF. The chain uses TRBV7-9 and TRBJ2-7; 7 bases map to TRBD2. Germline assignment: CDR1 SEHNR and CDR2 FQNEAQ (reference sequence). J gave up 7 bases and V 1 base, and 1 base lay outside the gene matches. The CDR3 contains 12 residues.

The gene calls are TRBV5-1 and TRBJ2-3, with D tentatively TRBD1 (5 bases). V lost 1 base, J lost 6 bases, and 15 bases lay in between. Germline-derived CDR1 and CDR2 are SGHRS and YFSETQ. CDR3 size: 15 residues. CDR3 nucleotides: TGCGCCAGCAGCTTGAGGGGTCTAGGGATCGATACGCAGTATTTT. The encoded protein is CASSLRGLGIDTQYF.

The genes are TRBV4-3 and TRBJ2-2; 12 bases align to TRBD1. Germline CDR1 reads LGHNA; CDR2 reads YSLEER. The CDR3 is 14 amino acids. V shed 8 bases, J shed 3 bases, and the junction held 1 base outside the gene matches. CDR3 sequence reads: CASGTGGHTGELFF. CDR3 nucleotides: TGCGCCAGCGGGACAGGGGGCCACACCGGGGAGCTGTTTTTT.

The chain employs TRBV21-1 and TRBJ1-5. TRBV21-1 is listed as a pseudogene. CDR3 length: 17 amino acids. The CDR3 protein is CASSNLAPRLGGQPQHF. DNA for the CDR3: TGTGCCAGCAGCAATCTGGCCCCGAGACTGGGAGGCCAGCCCCAGCATTTT.